One and the same sample provided the 27 T cell receptor beta chains below, sequenced in a study of shared clonotypes between healthy human individuals. Selected positively for CCR7 and CD45RO-negative, naive CD8 cells excluded terminally differentiated effector memory CD45RA+ cells. Method: immunoSEQ multiplex PCR; TCRdb's copy keeps in-frame clones and lacks some. The table records 750,000 to 1,000,000 clones, around 92% of them present only once. Input material: naive CD8+ T cells sorted from blood. The receptor source for this set is a man aged 25 to 45 in good health.

The CDR3 bases are TGCAGCGCCTGGACAGGGGGCACTGAAGCTTTCTTT. Its protein is CSAWTGGTEAFF. The V gene is TRBV29-1, the J gene TRBJ1-1, with 10 bases aligning to TRBD1. Per the germline V gene, CDR1 is SQVTM and CDR2 is ANQGSEA. CDR3 length equals 12 residues. Germline trimming cut 7 bases from V and 4 bases from J; bases unmatched to any gene: 3. Drawing the rest from reference TRBV29-1 and TRBJ1-1, the complete variable domain is SAVISQKPSRDICQRGTSLTIQCQVDSQVTMMFWYRQQPGQSLTLIATANQGSEATYESGFVIDKFPISRPNLTFSTLTVSNMSPEDSSIYLCSAWTGGTEAFFGQGTRLTVV.

The chain joins TRBV4-2 to TRBJ2-7; 8 nucleotides match TRBD1. Trimming removed 5 bases from V and 0 bases from J; junction bases left unmatched: 6. Germline CDR1 and CDR2: LGHNA and YNFKEQ. This CDR3 is 15 amino acids long. The CDR3: CASSTGGSGSYEQYF. Written as DNA, the CDR3 is TGTGCCAGCAGCACAGGGGGTAGTGGCTCCTACGAGCAGTACTTC.

V usage is TRBV2 and J usage is TRBJ2-7; 7 positions agree with TRBD2. There are 16 residues in the CDR3. Per germline, CDR1 SNHLY and CDR2 FYNNEI. Germline trimming cut 7 bases from V and 2 bases from J; bases unmatched to any gene: 14. The CDR3, as DNA: TGTGCCAGCATTGGGAGAAGGACCGGGAGGACCTACGAGCAGTACTTC. Amino acid sequence: CASIGRRTGRTYEQYF. Combining the CDR3 with reference TRBV2 and TRBJ2-7 gives the whole variable domain EPEVTQTPSHQVTQMGQEVILRCVPISNHLYFYWYRQILGQKVEFLVSFYNNEISEKSEIFDDQFSVERPDGSNFTLKIRSTKLEDSAMYFCASIGRRTGRTYEQYFGPGTRLTVT.

This clone was picked up a small number of times. This chain joins TRBV10-1 and TRBJ2-5, with a tentative D call TRBD1 (6 bases). From germline, CDR1 is WNHNN and CDR2 SYGVQD (reference sequence). CDR3 length: 14 residues. V was shortened by 5 bases and J by 2 bases, with 12 bases between the two germline ends. The CDR3 DNA follows: TGCGCCAGCAGTCCCGGGACACCTCAAGAGACCCAGTACTTC. Amino acids: CASSPGTPQETQYF.

In nucleotides, the CDR3 is TGTGCCAGCAGCTTAGATTCGGACAGGGTCGTAGATCAGCCCCAGCATTTT. Translated, it gives CASSLDSDRVVDQPQHF. The J gene is TRBJ1-5, the V gene TRBV11-2; 8 bases agree with TRBD1. Trimming took 0 bases from V and 5 from J; bases not matched to a gene: 9. The length of the CDR3 is 17 residues. Germline CDR1 and CDR2: SGHAT and FQNNGV.

The chain couples TRBV2 to TRBJ2-1; TRBD2 matches at 14 bases. There are 17 residues in the CDR3. Germline V gene lookup returns CDR1 SNHLY and CDR2 FYNNEI. With 6 bases clipped from V and 0 bases from J, the junction kept 4 bases outside the gene matches. The CDR3, as DNA: TGTGCCAGCAGGGCCGGGACTAGCGGGAGCTCCTACAATGAGCAGTTCTTC. Translation gives CASRAGTSGSSYNEQFF.

V is TRBV18 and J is TRBJ2-1; D is possibly TRBD2 (5 bases). The CDR3 is 17 residues long. V dropped 0 bases and J dropped 5 bases, with 17 bases sitting between them. Per germline, CDR1 KGHSH and CDR2 LQKENI. This CDR3 is CASSPPRAVLIHNEQFF. The CDR3 region has the DNA TGTGCCAGCTCACCACCGAGGGCAGTGTTAATCCACAATGAGCAGTTCTTC. Full variable domain (rest looked up from reference TRBV18 and TRBJ2-1): NAGVMQNPRHLVRRRGQEARLRCSPMKGHSHVYWYRQLPEEGLKFMVYLQKENIIDESGMPKERFSAEFPKEGPSILRIQQVVRGDSAAYFCASSPPRAVLIHNEQFFGPGTRLTVL.

The rearrangement uses TRBV7-9 and TRBJ2-7, with 7 bases aligning to TRBD1. V lost 5 bases to trimming and J lost 2 bases; unmatched junction nucleotides: 9. The CDR3 is 15 residues long. CDR1 is SEHNR, CDR2 FQNEAQ, per germline (reference sequence). The CDR3 DNA reads as TGTGCCAGCAGCCCGACAGGGACATATGCCTACGAGCAGTACTTC. Translated, it gives CASSPTGTYAYEQYF.

The chain is built from TRBV4-1 and TRBJ2-1; 9 bases agree with TRBD2. Trimming at V came to 0 bases and at J to 6 bases, leaving 6 bases not matched to a gene. Germline loops: CDR1 MGHRA, CDR2 YSYEKL. The CDR3 is made up of 16 amino acids. The CDR3 nucleotides read TGCGCCAGCAGCCAAGATCTCGGACTAGCGTCCAATGAGCAGTTCTTC. Translation: CASSQDLGLASNEQFF.

The chain carries TRBV6-1 and TRBJ2-1; TRBD2 matches at 10 bases. The ends lost 6 bases at V and 5 bases at J; junction bases unmatched: 7. Germline CDR1 MNHNS, CDR2 SASEGT. The CDR3 is made up of 15 amino acids. DNA of the CDR3: TGTGCCAGCAGGAGGGGGACTAGCGCCAACAATGAGCAGTTCTTC. Its protein product is CASRRGTSANNEQFF.

The chain joins TRBV5-1 to TRBJ2-7; D unclear. The germline CDR1 and CDR2 sequences are SGHRS and YFSETQ. The CDR3 covers 14 residues. Between the trimmed V and J ends, which lost 2 bases and 2 bases, there was a span of 11 bases. The CDR3 nucleotides are TGCGCCAGCAGCTTTAGAGGAGCAACCTACGAGCAGTACTTC. Its translation is CASSFRGATYEQYF.

This chain connects TRBV28 to TRBJ1-2; TRBD1 agrees at 8 bases. The length of the CDR3 is 14 residues. The J segment lost 8 bases and the V segment lost 3 bases, leaving 8 bases of the junction unmatched. Per germline, CDR1 MDHEN and CDR2 SYDVKM. The CDR3: CASSFPGQGRGYTF. The CDR3 DNA reads as TGTGCCAGCAGTTTCCCTGGACAGGGAAGAGGCTACACCTTC.

This chain connects TRBV5-6 to TRBJ2-7; the match to TRBD2 covers 8 bases. The CDR3 is 14 residues long. V trimming: 1 base; J trimming: 4 bases; junction bases outside the gene matches: 4. Germline V gives CDR1 SGHDT, CDR2 YYEEEE. CDR3 in DNA: TGTGCCAGCAGCTTGAACGGGAGGGCTTACGAGCAGTACTTC. It translates to CASSLNGRAYEQYF. Full variable domain (remainder filled in from reference TRBV5-6 and TRBJ2-7): DAGVTQSPTHLIKTRGQQVTLRCSPKSGHDTVSWYQQALGQGPQFIFQYYEEEERQRGNFPDRFSGHQFPNYSSELNVNALLLGDSALYLCASSLNGRAYEQYFGPGTRLTVT.

This chain joins TRBV5-4 and TRBJ2-3, with D hard to call. The CDR3 totals 14 residues. V shed 3 bases and J shed 0 bases, with 8 bases lying between them. The germline CDR1 and CDR2 sequences are SGHNT and YYREEE (reference sequence). The CDR3 spells CASSWGTSTDTQYF. The CDR3 nucleotides read TGTGCCAGCAGCTGGGGAACTAGCACAGATACGCAGTATTTT.

The genes are TRBV27 and TRBJ2-1, with D tentatively TRBD1 (5 bases). This CDR3 has 12 residues. The V end lost 6 bases, the J end lost 10 bases, and 13 bases lay between the germline ends. Germline CDR1 reads MNHEY; CDR2 reads SMNVEV (reference sequence). The CDR3 sequence is CASSQYGAEQFF. The CDR3 DNA reads as TGTGCCAGCAGCCAATATGGGGCGGAGCAGTTCTTC.

The chain is built from TRBV7-9 and TRBJ2-5; no clear D gene. In germline, CDR1 is SEHNR, CDR2 FQNEAQ (reference sequence). The CDR3 totals 12 residues. Trimming took off 6 bases at V and 5 bases at J, with 10 bases between the two ends. The CDR3 nucleotides are TGTGCCAGCAGGCTCGCAGCGGAGACCCAGTACTTC. Its translation: CASRLAAETQYF.

CDR3 sequence reads: CASSSPGTGSGNNEQFF. As DNA, the CDR3 is TGTGCCAGCAGCAGTCCCGGGACAGGGAGTGGCAACAATGAGCAGTTCTTC. The V call is TRBV27, the J call TRBJ2-1, with 9 positions matching TRBD1. This CDR3 has 17 residues. With V trimmed by 6 bases and J by 5 bases, 14 bases remained unmatched. Germline V lookup: CDR1 MNHEY, CDR2 SMNVEV (reference sequence).

This chain joins TRBV7-9 and TRBJ2-1; D is uncertain. V shed 4 bases and J shed 8 bases, with 12 bases lying between them. This CDR3 is built from 13 residues. Per the germline V gene, CDR1 is SEHNR and CDR2 is FQNEAQ (reference sequence). CDR3 DNA: TGTGCCAGCAGCTCGCCGCTAGTGGATGAGCAGTTCTTC. Its protein is CASSSPLVDEQFF.

The chain has TRBV5-1 and TRBJ2-7; 9 bases match TRBD2. This CDR3 comprises 16 residues. Per the germline V gene, CDR1 is SGHRS and CDR2 is YFSETQ. V shed 4 bases and J 3 bases; nucleotides not matched to a gene: 11. The CDR3 nucleotides are TGCGCCAGCAGCGATCAGCGGGAGGACTTAGGCTACGAGCAGTACTTC. Protein: CASSDQREDLGYEQYF.

The rearrangement links TRBV10-1 to TRBJ2-3; the D gene could be TRBD1 or TRBD2 (5 bases each). The CDR3 has 15 residues. Germline assignment: CDR1 WNHNN and CDR2 SYGVQD (reference sequence). Trimming removed 0 bases from V and 2 bases from J, with 9 bases in between. CDR3 bases: TGCGCCAGCAGTGAGTCCGGGACCCCCACAGATACGCAGTATTTT. It translates to CASSESGTPTDTQYF.

The rearrangement uses TRBV7-9 and TRBJ2-7; TRBD2 matches 7 bases. The CDR3 is 17 residues long. Germline CDR1 SEHNR, CDR2 FQNEAQ (reference sequence). Trimming cost V 5 bases and J 6 bases; bases outside gene matches: 19. This CDR3 reads CASSRAGVGLVAGEQYF. The CDR3 DNA reads as TGTGCCAGCAGCCGGGCGGGGGTCGGACTAGTGGCTGGCGAGCAGTACTTC.

The chain uses TRBV10-1 and TRBJ2-1; D is perhaps TRBD2 (5 bases). CDR1 and CDR2 (germline): WNHNN, SYGVQD (reference sequence). V shed 2 bases and J shed 5 bases, with 7 bases lying between them. This CDR3 is 13 amino acids long. This CDR3 reads CASSEGLDNEQFF. As DNA, the CDR3 is TGCGCCAGCAGTGAGGGACTCGACAATGAGCAGTTCTTC.

The chain combines TRBV29-1 with TRBJ1-1; D unresolved. CDR3 length equals 13 residues. The V and J ends lost 3 bases and 1 base respectively, with 9 bases between them. Germline CDR1 reads SQVTM; CDR2 reads ANQGSEA. CDR3 sequence reads: CSVESLGNTEAFF. CDR3 DNA sequence: TGCAGCGTTGAGAGTTTAGGGAACACTGAAGCTTTCTTT.

The chain couples TRBV5-1 to TRBJ2-1; TRBD2 matches 8 bases. The length of the CDR3 is 12 residues. The germline gives CDR1 SGHRS, CDR2 YFSETQ. Losses at the gene ends were 4 bases for V and 7 bases for J; bases not matched to a gene: 1. CDR3 DNA: TGCGCCAGCAGCGGGACTAGTAATGAGCAGTTCTTC. Its translation is CASSGTSNEQFF.

The chain couples TRBV6-5 to TRBJ1-1; tentatively, D is TRBD1 (5 bases). Germline CDR1 is MNHEY and CDR2 is SVGAGI. V was clipped by 0 bases and J by 0 bases, with 11 bases between them. The CDR3 has 16 residues. The CDR3 region is CASSYSTGTMNTEAFF. In DNA, the CDR3 is TGTGCCAGCAGTTACTCCACCGGGACGATGAACACTGAAGCTTTCTTT.

The chain employs TRBV19 and TRBJ2-7; TRBD2 agrees at 15 bases. The V segment lost 5 bases and the J segment 3 bases; nucleotides outside the gene matches: 11. This CDR3 contains 18 residues. The germline V gene encodes CDR1 LNHDA and CDR2 SQIVND (reference sequence). In DNA, the CDR3 is TGTGCCAGTAGTCCAGAAAACCCGGGACTAGCGGGAGGCTACGAGCAGTACTTC. Its translation is CASSPENPGLAGGYEQYF.

J is TRBJ1-1 and V is TRBV7-2, with a possible D match to TRBD1 (5 bases). The CDR3 has 16 amino acids. Germline CDR1 SGHTA, CDR2 FQGNSA. Trimming removed 5 bases at V and 1 base at J, with 17 bases between. The CDR3 nucleotides read TGTGCCAGCAGCCACTACCGGGGGGGAGGGAACACTGAAGCTTTCTTT. As protein: CASSHYRGGGNTEAFF.